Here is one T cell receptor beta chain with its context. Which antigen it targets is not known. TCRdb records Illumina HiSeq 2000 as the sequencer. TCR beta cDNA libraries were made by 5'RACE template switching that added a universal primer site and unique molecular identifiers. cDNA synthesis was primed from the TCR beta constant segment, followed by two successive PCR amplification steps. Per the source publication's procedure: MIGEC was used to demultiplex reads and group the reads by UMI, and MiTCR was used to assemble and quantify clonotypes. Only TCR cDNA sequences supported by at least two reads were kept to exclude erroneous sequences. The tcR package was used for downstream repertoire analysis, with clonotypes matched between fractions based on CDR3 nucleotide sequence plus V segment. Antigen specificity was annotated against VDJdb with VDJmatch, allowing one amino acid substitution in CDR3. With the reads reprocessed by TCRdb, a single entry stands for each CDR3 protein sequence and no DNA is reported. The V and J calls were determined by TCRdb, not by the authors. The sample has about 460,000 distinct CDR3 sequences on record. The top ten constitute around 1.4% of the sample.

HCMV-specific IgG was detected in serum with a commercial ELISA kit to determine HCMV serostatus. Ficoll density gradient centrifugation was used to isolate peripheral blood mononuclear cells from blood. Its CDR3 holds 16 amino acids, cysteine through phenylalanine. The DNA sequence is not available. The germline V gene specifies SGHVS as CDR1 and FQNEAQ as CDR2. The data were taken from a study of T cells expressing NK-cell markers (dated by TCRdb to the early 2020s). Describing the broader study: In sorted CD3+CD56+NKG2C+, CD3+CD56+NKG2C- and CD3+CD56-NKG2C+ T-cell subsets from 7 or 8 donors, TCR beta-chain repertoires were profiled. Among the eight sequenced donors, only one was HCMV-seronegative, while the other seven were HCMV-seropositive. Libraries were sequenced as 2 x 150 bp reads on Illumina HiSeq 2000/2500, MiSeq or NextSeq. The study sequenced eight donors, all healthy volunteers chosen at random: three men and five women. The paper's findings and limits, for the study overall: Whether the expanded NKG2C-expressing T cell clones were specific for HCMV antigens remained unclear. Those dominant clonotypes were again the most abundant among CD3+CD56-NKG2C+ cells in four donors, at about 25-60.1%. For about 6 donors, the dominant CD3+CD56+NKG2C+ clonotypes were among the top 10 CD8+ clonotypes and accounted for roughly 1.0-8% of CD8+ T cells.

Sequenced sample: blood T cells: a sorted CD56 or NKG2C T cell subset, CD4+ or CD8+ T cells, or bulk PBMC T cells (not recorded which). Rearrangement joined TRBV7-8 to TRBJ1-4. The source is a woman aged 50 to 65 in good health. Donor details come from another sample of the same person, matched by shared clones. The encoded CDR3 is CASSPDLGNYGEKLFF.